Listed here is a single T cell receptor beta chain. Antigen specificity is unknown. The data originate from a study of cytomegalovirus exposure and HLA in healthy donors. Study-wide results and limits: Researchers counted 164 TCR beta chains as cytomegalovirus-associated. About 90% or about 30% of the time was how often most TCR beta V segments were productive, according to an earlier analysis. A likely sequencing artifact accounted for one observed cluster of highly shared sequence variants.

Primers: 60 Vbeta forward and 13 Jbeta reverse. TCRdb's table, derived via immunoSEQ multiplex PCR, lists solely in-frame clones and lacks some. Found here are 85,000 to 130,000 clones, around 84% of them singletons; the top ten hold roughly 1.2%. Deletions cut 2 bases from V and 8 bases from J, with 10 bases between. The CDR3 is made up of 12 amino acids. CDR1 and CDR2 from the germline V gene are MDHEN and SYDVKM. The chain is built from TRBV28 and TRBJ2-7; tentatively, D is TRBD2 (5 bases). Sequenced material: PBMCs. This TCR was sampled from a woman aged 18-29 years in good health and CMV-seronegative. DNA for the CDR3: TGTGCCAGCAGTTTAATCCGGACTCAGCAGTACTTC. This encodes CASSLIRTQQYF.